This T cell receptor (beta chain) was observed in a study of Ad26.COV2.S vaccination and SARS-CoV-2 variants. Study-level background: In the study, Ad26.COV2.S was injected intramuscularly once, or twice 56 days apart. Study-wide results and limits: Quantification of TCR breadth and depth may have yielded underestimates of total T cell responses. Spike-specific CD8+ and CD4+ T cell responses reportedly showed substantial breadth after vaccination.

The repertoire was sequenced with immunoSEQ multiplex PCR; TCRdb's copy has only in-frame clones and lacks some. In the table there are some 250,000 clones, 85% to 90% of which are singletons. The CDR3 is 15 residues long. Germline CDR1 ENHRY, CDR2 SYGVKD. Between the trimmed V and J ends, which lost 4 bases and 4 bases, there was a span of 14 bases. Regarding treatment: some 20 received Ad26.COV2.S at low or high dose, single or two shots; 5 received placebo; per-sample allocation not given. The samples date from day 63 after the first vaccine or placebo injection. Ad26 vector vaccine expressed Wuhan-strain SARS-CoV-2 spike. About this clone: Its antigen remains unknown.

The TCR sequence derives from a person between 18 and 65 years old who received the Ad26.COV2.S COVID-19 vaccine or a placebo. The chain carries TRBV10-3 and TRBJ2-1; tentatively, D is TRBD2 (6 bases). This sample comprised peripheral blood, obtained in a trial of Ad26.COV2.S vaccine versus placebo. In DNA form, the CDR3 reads TGTGCCATCAGTGGTCAGGAGGGTTCATACAATGAGCAGTTCTTC. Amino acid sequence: CAISGQEGSYNEQFF.